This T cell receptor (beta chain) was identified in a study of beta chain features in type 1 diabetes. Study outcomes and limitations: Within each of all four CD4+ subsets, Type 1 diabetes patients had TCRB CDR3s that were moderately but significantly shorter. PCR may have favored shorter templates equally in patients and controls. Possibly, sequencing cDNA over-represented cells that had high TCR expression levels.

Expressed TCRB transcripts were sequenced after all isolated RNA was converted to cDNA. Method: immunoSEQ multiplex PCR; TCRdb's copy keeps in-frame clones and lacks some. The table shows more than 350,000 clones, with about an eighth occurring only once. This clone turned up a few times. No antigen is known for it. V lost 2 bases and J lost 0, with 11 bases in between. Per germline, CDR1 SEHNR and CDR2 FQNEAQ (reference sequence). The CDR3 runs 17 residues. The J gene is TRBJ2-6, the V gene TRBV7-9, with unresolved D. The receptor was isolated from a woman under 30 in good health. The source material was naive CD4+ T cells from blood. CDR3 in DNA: TGTGCCAGCAGCTTAATACTTTCGGGCTCTGGGGCCAACGTCCTGACTTTC. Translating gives CASSLILSGSGANVLTF.